This TCR beta chain was retrieved from a study of blood T cell repertoires in COVID-19. Study details: From the United States, Italy and Spain came samples of acute and convalescent COVID-19.

Clones were sequenced by immunoSEQ multiplex PCR, and TCRdb holds only the in-frame ones, with some missing. The sample gives around 230,000 clones, approximately 91% of which show up once; approximately 0.7% is in the top ten. Germline V CDR1 and CDR2: LNHDA, SQIVND (reference sequence). The CDR3 totals 13 residues. Trimming pared 7 bases from V and 5 bases from J, leaving 14 bases between. The V and J genes are TRBV19 and TRBJ2-5, with D maybe TRBD1 (6 bases). Sequencing input: peripheral blood. The sequence came from a man between 35 and 55 years old with acute or convalescent COVID-19. Here the CDR3 DNA reads TGTGCCAGTACCTCGGACAGATCGGAGACCCAGTACTTC. Translation: CASTSDRSETQYF.